These 29 T cell receptor beta chains were all obtained from the same sample, sequenced in a study of T cells in Graves' hyperthyroidism and ophthalmopathy. What was amplified from RNA transcripts were TCR beta CDR3 regions. Researchers ran a first-round RT-PCR on the TCR CDR3 using the HTBI primer set. TCRdb ran MiXCR on the multiplex PCR reads and lists one entry per CDR3 protein. Found here are 200,000 to 250,000 distinct CDR3 sequences, roughly 15% of them singletons; the top ten hold under 65%. Sequencing used blood. The receptors originated from a man in his fifties with Graves' hyperthyroidism.

At least ten counts were recorded for this clonotype. The CDR3 bases are TGCGCCAGCAGCCAGGGACAAGACTACGAGCAGTACTTC. Its protein is CASSQGQDYEQYF. The rearrangement joins TRBV5-1 to TRBJ2-7, with D perhaps TRBD1 (6 bases). Germline CDR1 is SGHRS and CDR2 is YFSETQ. CDR3 size: 13 residues. V lost 4 bases to trimming and J lost 3 bases, with 11 bases between them.

This clonotype has a count of ten or more. The genes are TRBV7-2 and TRBJ2-7; TRBD2 might be the D (6 bases). CDR3 size: 15 residues. Trimming cost V 1 base and J 4 bases, with 14 bases left between them. In germline, CDR1 is SGHTA, CDR2 FQGNSA. The chain's CDR3 is CASSLVVSGPYEQYF. Here the CDR3 DNA reads TGTGCCAGCAGCTTAGTGGTTAGCGGCCCATACGAGCAGTACTTC.

This clonotype was observed many times. The V call is TRBV7-2, the J call TRBJ2-7; 9 bases align to TRBD2. This CDR3 contains 14 residues. The V segment lost 6 bases and the J segment 0 bases; nucleotides outside the gene matches: 3. CDR1 and CDR2 from the germline V gene are SGHTA and FQGNSA. Written as DNA, the CDR3 is TGTGCCAGCAGGATTAGCGGGAGCTCCTACGAGCAGTACTTC. Translation gives CASRISGSSYEQYF.

This clonotype was counted between two and nine times. V usage is TRBV20-1 and J usage is TRBJ2-3; D unresolved. V was cut by 0 bases and J by 4 bases, with 5 bases left in between. Looked up from germline, CDR1 is DFQATT and CDR2 is SNEGSKA (reference sequence). CDR3 length: 12 amino acids. CDR3 in DNA: TGCAGTGCTAGAGAGAATGCAGATACGCAGTATTTT. Encoded protein: CSARENADTQYF.

This clonotype has a count of ten or more. The rearrangement uses TRBV3-1 and TRBJ2-2, with a tentative D call TRBD1 (6 bases). Looked up from germline, CDR1 is LGHDT and CDR2 is YNNKEL (reference sequence). The CDR3 has 14 residues. V lost 6 bases and J 6 bases, leaving 14 bases between the germline ends. The CDR3: CASRPQGISGELFF. Here the CDR3 DNA reads TGTGCCAGCAGACCTCAGGGGATTTCCGGGGAGCTGTTTTTT.

The chain couples TRBV20-1 to TRBJ2-1; D is perhaps TRBD2 (5 bases). The V gene lost 6 bases and the J gene lost 4 bases, with 13 bases spanning the gap. The V gene's germline CDR1 is DFQATT and CDR2 SNEGSKA (reference sequence). The CDR3 covers 13 residues. CDR3 nucleotides: TGCAGTGCCTGGATAGCGAAATACAATGAGCAGTTCTTC. It translates to CSAWIAKYNEQFF.

This clonotype appeared many times. The rearrangement links TRBV2 to TRBJ2-3; the match to TRBD2 covers 7 bases. The CDR3 consists of 17 residues. With V trimmed by 10 bases and J by 0 bases, 16 bases remained unmatched. Germline V gives CDR1 SNHLY, CDR2 FYNNEI. The CDR3 DNA follows: TGTGCCACCACGCCCGGGGAGGGAGGGCCAAGCACAGATACGCAGTATTTT. Amino acid sequence: CATTPGEGGPSTDTQYF.

A word on this clonotype: Germline is not matched at one junction end, which may reflect a read error. The CDR3 spells CAGSEVSPAPYEQYF. CDR3 DNA sequence: TGTGCCGGCAGTGAAGTCAGCCCCGCACCCTACGAGCAGTACTTC. The genes are TRBV2 and TRBJ2-7, with D unresolved. CDR1 and CDR2 (germline): SNHLY, FYNNEI. This CDR3 is 15 amino acids long.

This clonotype was recorded at least ten times. The chain combines TRBV6-1 with TRBJ2-7; tentatively, D is TRBD1 or TRBD2 (5 bases each). This CDR3 has 16 residues. V lost 6 bases to trimming and J lost 2 bases, with 20 bases between them. The V gene's germline CDR1 is MNHNS and CDR2 SASEGT. The CDR3 loop reads CASRTLWGKGTYEQYF. CDR3 in DNA: TGTGCCAGCAGGACCCTATGGGGGAAAGGGACCTACGAGCAGTACTTC.

This chain joins TRBV25-1 and TRBJ2-3; perhaps D is TRBD1 or TRBD2 (5 bases each). Trimming removed 6 bases from V and 5 bases from J, with 6 bases in between. The germline gives CDR1 MGHDK, CDR2 SYGVNS. This CDR3 is built from 11 residues. CDR3: CASRRGDTQYF. The CDR3 DNA reads TGTGCCAGCAGGAGGGGAGATACGCAGTATTTT.

In its sample, this clonotype was seen many times. The genes are TRBV28 and TRBJ1-3; D is unclear. The CDR3 sequence is 15 residues long. V was trimmed by 7 bases and J by 0 bases, leaving 13 bases between them. Germline values: CDR1 MDHEN, CDR2 SYDVKM. CDR3 protein: CASIKSPASGNTIYF. The CDR3 DNA follows: TGTGCCAGCATCAAGAGTCCGGCCTCTGGAAACACCATATATTTT.

The chain couples TRBV28 to TRBJ1-5; perhaps TRBD1 as D (6 bases). Germline loops: CDR1 MDHEN, CDR2 SYDVKM. V lost 7 bases and J 5 bases, leaving 18 bases between the germline ends. The CDR3 loop spans 15 amino acids. CDR3 region: CASIPLGTQYQPQHF. DNA for the CDR3: TGTGCCAGCATCCCTTTGGGGACACAATATCAGCCCCAGCATTTT. The whole variable domain, remainder taken from reference TRBV28 and TRBJ1-5, is DVKVTQSSRYLVKRTGEKVFLECVQDMDHENMFWYRQDPGLGLRLIYFSYDVKMKEKGDIPEGYSVSREKKERFSLILESASTNQTSMYLCASIPLGTQYQPQHFGDGTRLSIL.

This clonotype was recorded a few times. The rearrangement joins TRBV6-1 to TRBJ1-5, with D uncertain. The V end was cut by 2 bases, the J end by 4 bases, with 18 bases between. CDR1 is MNHNS, CDR2 SASEGT, per germline. The CDR3 consists of 17 residues. CDR3 bases: TGTGCCAGCAGTGAACCCCGTGGAGGGTTAGGTAATCAGCCCCAGCATTTT. Encoded protein: CASSEPRGGLGNQPQHF.

This chain uses TRBV11-1 with TRBJ2-7; D possibly corresponds to TRBD1 (6 bases). CDR3 length equals 13 residues. V was cut by 5 bases and J by 3 bases, with 11 bases left in between. Germline V gene sequence: CDR1 SGHAT, CDR2 FQDESV (reference sequence). CDR3 amino acids: CASSPGQHYEQYF. The CDR3 coding sequence is TGTGCCAGCAGCCCGGGACAACACTACGAGCAGTACTTC.

This clonotype was counted only a few times. V gene TRBV19 combines with J gene TRBJ2-1; perhaps TRBD1 as D (6 bases). The germline V gene has CDR1 LNHDA and CDR2 SQIVND (reference sequence). V was pared by 4 bases and J by 9 bases, with 13 bases between. There are 13 residues in the CDR3. The DNA of the CDR3 is TGTGCCAGTAGTACCTTACAGGGCCTTGAGCAGTTCTTC. This sequence encodes CASSTLQGLEQFF.

This clonotype was seen a few times. This sequence joins TRBV20-1 and TRBJ2-3, with 10 positions matching TRBD2. With 1 base clipped from V and 4 bases from J, the junction kept 8 bases outside the gene matches. Germline V gives CDR1 DFQATT, CDR2 SNEGSKA (reference sequence). The CDR3 extends over 16 amino acids. This CDR3 is CSARVASGRGPDTQYF. CDR3 coding DNA: TGCAGTGCTAGAGTTGCTAGCGGGAGAGGGCCAGATACGCAGTATTTT.

In its sample, this clonotype was seen many times. V gene TRBV12-3 or TRBV12-4 combines with J gene TRBJ2-1; 12 bases are a match to TRBD2. Trimming removed 1 base from V and 7 bases from J; junction bases left unmatched: 11. CDR3 length: 18 amino acids. The CDR3 protein is CASSLGRTSGRKGNEQFF. In DNA form, the CDR3 reads TGTGCCAGCAGTTTAGGGAGAACTAGCGGGAGGAAGGGGAATGAGCAGTTCTTC.

This clonotype was observed many times. This sequence joins TRBV11-3 and TRBJ2-1, with 11 bases matching TRBD2. Germline loops: CDR1 SGHNT, CDR2 YENEEA. With 7 bases clipped from V and 6 bases from J, the junction kept 8 bases outside the gene matches. The CDR3 runs 15 residues. This chain's CDR3 is CASTFPGLAANEQFF. The CDR3 DNA is TGTGCCAGCACCTTCCCGGGACTAGCGGCCAATGAGCAGTTCTTC.

This chain connects TRBV28 to TRBJ1-2; 8 positions match TRBD1. The CDR3 covers 14 residues. Germline loops: CDR1 MDHEN, CDR2 SYDVKM. The J segment lost 7 bases and the V segment lost 6 bases, leaving 10 bases of the junction unmatched. The chain's CDR3 is CASSADRENTGYTF. For the CDR3, the DNA is TGTGCCAGCAGCGCGGACAGGGAGAATACTGGCTACACCTTC.

In this sample, this clonotype turned up many times. The V and J genes are TRBV7-9 and TRBJ2-1, with 10 bases matching TRBD2. Germline V gives CDR1 SEHNR, CDR2 FQNEAQ (reference sequence). With V trimmed by 7 bases and J by 0 bases, 3 bases remained unmatched. The CDR3 runs to 15 residues. In nucleotides, the CDR3 is TGTGCCAGCACCCCTAGCGGGAGCTCCTACAATGAGCAGTTCTTC. It is translated as CASTPSGSSYNEQFF.

The gene calls are TRBV29-1 and TRBJ2-5; possibly TRBD2 for D (5 bases). Trimming shortened V by 4 bases and J by 3 bases, and 15 bases separated the two germline ends. CDR3 size: 14 residues. In germline, CDR1 is SQVTM, CDR2 ANQGSEA. CDR3 protein: CSVGGGSWEETQYF. CDR3 coding DNA: TGCAGCGTTGGTGGAGGCTCCTGGGAAGAGACCCAGTACTTC.

This sequence joins TRBV30 and TRBJ2-6; no firm D call. Germline-derived CDR1 and CDR2 are GTSNPN and SVGIG (reference sequence). CDR3 length equals 12 residues. V shed 2 bases and J shed 2 bases, with 1 base lying between them. The DNA for the CDR3 is TGTGCCTGGAGTACTGGGGCCAACGTCCTGACTTTC. Its translation: CAWSTGANVLTF.

There are many counts of this clonotype. This sequence joins TRBV6-1 and TRBJ1-2; D gene uncertain. V was shortened by 4 bases and J by 5 bases, with 11 bases between the two germline ends. The V gene's germline CDR1 is MNHNS and CDR2 SASEGT. The CDR3 contains 13 residues. In nucleotides, the CDR3 is TGTGCCAGCAGTGCGGACGGAGAATATGGCTACACCTTC. The encoded protein is CASSADGEYGYTF.

V usage is TRBV5-1 and J usage is TRBJ2-6; perhaps TRBD1 as D (5 bases). The CDR3 extends over 18 amino acids. Germline V CDR1 and CDR2: SGHRS, YFSETQ. V lost 0 bases to trimming and J lost 0 bases, with 13 bases between them. The CDR3 region has the DNA TGCGCCAGCAGCTTGGATGGGGCCCTTTTCTCTGGGGCCAACGTCCTGACTTTC. Its translation: CASSLDGALFSGANVLTF.

This clonotype has a count of ten or more. This chain links TRBV28 with TRBJ2-1, with 8 bases lining up with TRBD2. Germline values: CDR1 MDHEN, CDR2 SYDVKM. The CDR3 consists of 18 residues. V shed 4 bases and J 0 bases; nucleotides not matched to a gene: 11. CDR3 in amino acids: CASSSTGRGRLSYNEQFF. The CDR3 coding sequence is TGTGCCAGCAGTTCAACCGGGCGCGGGAGGCTCTCCTACAATGAGCAGTTCTTC.

This clonotype was counted at least ten times. The rearrangement uses TRBV20-1 and TRBJ2-7; possible D gene TRBD2, 5 bases. The CDR3 length is 12 residues. V was shortened by 7 bases and J by 6 bases, with 16 bases between the two germline ends. CDR1 DFQATT and CDR2 SNEGSKA come from the germline V gene (reference sequence). This CDR3 reads CSGESYSGEQYF. The CDR3 DNA reads as TGCAGTGGGGAGTCTTACTCAGGCGAGCAGTACTTC.

The rearrangement joins TRBV3-1 to TRBJ1-1, with 9 bases identical to TRBD1. The CDR3 totals 17 residues. The trim removed 4 bases at V and 5 bases at J, leaving 14 bases unmatched. CDR1 is LGHDT, CDR2 YNNKEL, per germline (reference sequence). CDR3 sequence reads: CASSPSPGQGLGTEAFF. The CDR3 DNA follows: TGTGCCAGCAGCCCATCCCCGGGACAGGGTTTGGGTACTGAAGCTTTCTTT. Combining the CDR3 with reference TRBV3-1 and TRBJ1-1 gives the whole variable domain DTAVSQTPKYLVTQMGNDKSIKCEQNLGHDTMYWYKQDSKKFLKIMFSYNNKELIINETVPNRFSPKSPDKAHLNLHINSLELGDSAVYFCASSPSPGQGLGTEAFFGQGTRLTVV.

This clonotype was found many times. V is TRBV7-8 and J is TRBJ1-1, with D maybe TRBD1 (5 bases). V was shortened by 2 bases and J by 4 bases, with 11 bases between the two germline ends. The germline V gene encodes CDR1 SGHVS and CDR2 FQNEAQ. This CDR3 has 14 residues. The CDR3 nucleotides are TGTGCCAGCAGCTTACAGGGCACGGGCACTGAAGCTTTCTTT. This encodes CASSLQGTGTEAFF.

By share, this clonotype ranks as medium-sized. The V gene is TRBV28, the J gene TRBJ2-1, with TRBD1 matching 7 bases. Germline CDR1 MDHEN, CDR2 SYDVKM. This CDR3 spans 15 amino acids. Trimming removed 3 bases from V and 6 bases from J; junction bases left unmatched: 8. CDR3 DNA: TGTGCCAGCAGTTTCGACAGGGAAGTAGGCAATGAGCAGTTCTTC. This translates into CASSFDREVGNEQFF.